This T cell receptor beta chain appears in the sequencing data of a study of T cell changes during pregnancy in multiple sclerosis. Germline V lookup: CDR1 MDHEN, CDR2 SYDVKM. The CDR3 length is 15 residues. The junction had 3 bases not matched to a gene; V was cut back by 5 bases and J by 4 bases. The method was immunoSEQ multiplex PCR; TCRdb's version includes in-frame clones alone and lacks a portion of them. This table holds over 85,000 clones, less than 95% found once. This chain links TRBV28 with TRBJ1-5; TRBD1 matches 12 bases. Sequencing used peripheral blood, obtained in the first trimester of pregnancy. The receptor comes from a female donor in good health, enrolled as a control in a pregnancy study. CDR3 nucleotides: TGTGCCAGCAGTGGGACAGGGGGCTGGAATCAGCCCCAGCATTTT. Protein sequence: CASSGTGGWNQPQHF.